Presented here are 3 T cell receptor beta chains from one specimen sequenced in a study of blood T cells in healthy people across ages. The second PCR ran roughly 6 to 11 cycles with a sample-barcoded 5' primer and J-beta primers. TCRdb used MiXCR to reprocess the 5' RACE reads, holding one entry per CDR3 protein. The profile shows over 950,000 distinct CDR3 sequences, roughly two fifths of them singletons. Sequencing was done on a sample of blood. These receptors originate from a man aged 18 to 29 in good health.

The chain links TRBV7-8 to TRBJ1-5; tentative D call: TRBD1 (6 bases). This CDR3 comprises 18 residues. Deletions cut 1 base from V and 5 bases from J, with 21 bases between. The V gene's germline CDR1 is SGHVS and CDR2 FQNEAQ. The CDR3, as DNA: TGTGCCAGCAGCTTAGGACAGGTGTTGGGAATCCGGCATCAGCCCCAGCATTTT. Amino acids: CASSLGQVLGIRHQPQHF.

A single count supports this clonotype. CDR3 nucleotide sequence: TGTGCCAGCAGTAGAAACCCGGGACAGGGTATCACCGGGGAGCTGTTTTTT. Translating gives CASSRNPGQGITGELFF. V gene TRBV28 combines with J gene TRBJ2-2; 9 positions agree with TRBD1. This CDR3 comprises 17 residues. The V gene end was trimmed by 5 bases and the J gene end by 4 bases; junction bases not matched to a gene: 11. Germline V lookup: CDR1 MDHEN, CDR2 SYDVKM.

The rearrangement uses TRBV5-6 and TRBJ2-3; tentative D call: TRBD2 (5 bases). There are 15 residues in the CDR3. Trimming removed 0 bases at V and 0 bases at J, with 8 bases between. CDR1 and CDR2 (germline): SGHDT, YYEEEE. CDR3 region: CASSLAIASTDTQYF. The DNA for the CDR3 is TGTGCCAGCAGCTTGGCCATAGCGAGCACAGATACGCAGTATTTT.